Each of the 8 T cell receptor beta chains below was sequenced from the same sample in a study of T cell responses to AZD1222 COVID-19 vaccine. Some clones are missing from TCRdb's copy, which holds only in-frame ones; the method was immunoSEQ multiplex PCR. In the table there are more than 80,000 clones, around 84% of which are singletons. Sequenced material: peripheral blood, taken on day 0 of AZD1222 vaccination. The source of these receptors is an adult in good health.

The chain uses TRBV2 and TRBJ1-5; no firm D call. V was shortened by 4 bases and J by 6 bases, with 16 bases between the two germline ends. The CDR3 runs 15 residues. The germline gives CDR1 SNHLY, CDR2 FYNNEI. The CDR3 nucleotides read TGTGCCAGCAGTGTGGGATCGCAGGCGACTCAGCCCCAGCATTTT. Amino acids: CASSVGSQATQPQHF.

The count of this clone is one. The rearrangement joins TRBV7-2 to TRBJ1-4; possibly TRBD1 for D (6 bases). V dropped 4 bases and J dropped 10 bases, with 16 bases sitting between them. The germline V gene has CDR1 SGHTA and CDR2 FQGNSA. The CDR3 loop spans 14 amino acids. The DNA of the CDR3 is TGTGCCAGCAGCTCCTCCGGGACAACTCGAAAACTGTTTTTT. Protein sequence: CASSSSGTTRKLFF.

This clone has a handful of counts. The chain uses TRBV6-5 and TRBJ2-2, with D possibly TRBD2 on 6 matching bases. Germline CDR1 is MNHEY and CDR2 is SVGAGI. V was clipped by 10 bases and J by 4 bases, with 13 bases between them. The CDR3 covers 13 residues. The CDR3: CAILAITTGELFF. CDR3 coding DNA: TGTGCCATTCTAGCGATAACCACCGGGGAGCTGTTTTTT.

The V gene is TRBV11-3, the J gene TRBJ2-2; a possible D gene is TRBD1 (6 bases). Germline loops: CDR1 SGHNT, CDR2 YENEEA. This CDR3 is 14 amino acids long. Trimming cost V 5 bases and J 7 bases, with 14 bases left between them. DNA for the CDR3: TGTGCCAGCAGCCCGACTACAGGGCTCGGGGAGCTGTTTTTT. Its protein is CASSPTTGLGELFF.

The chain recombines TRBV7-9 with TRBJ2-7, with D perhaps TRBD1 (5 bases). V gave up 4 bases and J gave up 2 bases, with 12 bases separating them. CDR3 length equals 14 residues. Germline V gives CDR1 SEHNR, CDR2 FQNEAQ (reference sequence). As DNA, the CDR3 is TGTGCCAGCAGCTCCGACAGAAGACCCTACGAGCAGTACTTC. Residues: CASSSDRRPYEQYF.

This sequence joins TRBV2 and TRBJ1-1; TRBD1 matches 8 bases. V lost 4 bases to trimming and J lost 2 bases; unmatched junction nucleotides: 0. Germline values: CDR1 SNHLY, CDR2 FYNNEI. This CDR3 comprises 13 residues. This chain's CDR3 is CASSAGGNTEAFF. CDR3 in DNA: TGTGCCAGCAGTGCAGGGGGCAACACTGAAGCTTTCTTT.

The gene calls are TRBV27 and TRBJ1-4, with 7 bases fitting TRBD1. CDR1 is MNHEY, CDR2 SMNVEV, per germline (reference sequence). This CDR3 spans 14 amino acids. Trimming removed 7 bases from V and 8 bases from J; junction bases left unmatched: 10. CDR3 region: CASTDRDRFEKLFF. The CDR3 DNA reads as TGTGCCAGCACTGATCGGGACAGATTCGAAAAACTGTTTTTT. The full variable domain, rest sourced from reference TRBV27 and TRBJ1-4, is EAQVTQNPRYLITVTGKKLTVTCSQNMNHEYMSWYRQDPGLGLRQIYYSMNVEVTDKGDVPEGYKVSRKEKRNFPLILESPSPNQTSLYFCASTDRDRFEKLFFGSGTQLSVL.

The rearrangement links TRBV19 to TRBJ2-7; the match to TRBD1 covers 9 bases. The germline V gene has CDR1 LNHDA and CDR2 SQIVND (reference sequence). The junction had 15 bases not matched to a gene; V was cut back by 5 bases and J by 7 bases. This CDR3 contains 16 residues. This CDR3 is CASSSGTRTGELEQYF. CDR3 coding DNA: TGTGCCAGTAGTTCGGGTACCCGGACAGGGGAGTTGGAGCAGTACTTC.